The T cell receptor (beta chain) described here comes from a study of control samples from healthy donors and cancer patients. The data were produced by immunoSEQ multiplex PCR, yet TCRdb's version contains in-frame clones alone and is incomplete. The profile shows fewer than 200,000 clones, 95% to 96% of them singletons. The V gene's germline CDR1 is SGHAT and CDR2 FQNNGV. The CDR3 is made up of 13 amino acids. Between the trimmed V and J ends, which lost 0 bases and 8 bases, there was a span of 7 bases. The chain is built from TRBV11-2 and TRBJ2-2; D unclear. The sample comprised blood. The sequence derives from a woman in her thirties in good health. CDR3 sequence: CASSLELAGELFF. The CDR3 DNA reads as TGTGCCAGCAGCTTAGAACTCGCGGGGGAGCTGTTTTTT.